This passage covers 24 T cell receptor beta chains from one sample sequenced in a study of T cell clonotyping in hematopoietic cell transplantation. Repertoires were generated with immunoSEQ multiplex PCR, while TCRdb's copy carries only in-frame clones and drops some. This table holds approximately 75,000 clones, around 94% found once. The sequencing sample was made of peripheral blood mononuclear cells. The receptor set was obtained from a man aged 50 to 59 in good health. Some clones in this sample may be carry-over from other donors' samples.

The rearrangement links TRBV6-6 to TRBJ1-2; perhaps TRBD1 as D (6 bases). V lost 0 bases and J 7 bases, leaving 12 bases between the germline ends. The CDR3 is made up of 14 amino acids. Germline CDR1 and CDR2: MNHNY and SVGAGI (reference sequence). The CDR3 DNA is TGTGCCAGCAGTTACTCGACGGGGGCAGCTGGCTACACCTTC. Encoded protein: CASSYSTGAAGYTF.

The DNA for the CDR3 is TGTGCCAGTAGTTCCCCGGGACCCCAGCATTTT. Its translation is CASSSPGPQHF. J is TRBJ1-5 and V is TRBV19; the D is unclear. The germline gives CDR1 LNHDA, CDR2 SQIVND (reference sequence). This CDR3 spans 11 amino acids. Trimming took 5 bases from V and 10 from J, leaving 9 bases between them.

This clone was recorded once. The chain uses TRBV6-6 and TRBJ1-2; 8 bases agree with TRBD1. This CDR3 is 15 amino acids long. In germline, CDR1 is MNHNY, CDR2 SVGAGI (reference sequence). The trim removed 2 bases at V and 7 bases at J, leaving 9 bases unmatched. The CDR3 spells CASSYGPRTGSGYTF. The CDR3 DNA follows: TGTGCCAGCAGTTACGGTCCCCGGACAGGGAGTGGCTACACCTTC.

J is TRBJ1-2 and V is TRBV6-5; D is perhaps TRBD1 (6 bases). Germline V gene sequence: CDR1 MNHEY, CDR2 SVGAGI. Trimming pared 6 bases from V and 6 bases from J, leaving 14 bases between. This CDR3 spans 13 amino acids. CDR3 DNA sequence: TGTGCCAGCAGATCAGGGGTTTTCGATGGCTACACCTTC. Amino acids: CASRSGVFDGYTF.

The rearrangement uses TRBV7-3 and TRBJ1-1; 9 bases match TRBD1. V dropped 5 bases and J dropped 1; count of bases not matched to a gene: 2. CDR1 and CDR2 (germline): SGHTA, FQGTGA. The CDR3 has 14 amino acids. DNA for the CDR3: TGTGCCAGCAGCGTGGGACAGGGGAACACTGAAGCTTTCTTT. Its translation is CASSVGQGNTEAFF.

The gene calls are TRBV2 and TRBJ1-5, with a tentative D call TRBD1 (6 bases). The CDR3 totals 14 residues. The ends were cut back, 3 bases at V and 3 bases at J, with 9 bases in the middle. From germline, CDR1 is SNHLY and CDR2 FYNNEI. CDR3 in DNA: TGTGCCAGCAGTGATCAGGGGAACAATCAGCCCCAGCATTTT. Amino acids: CASSDQGNNQPQHF.

This rearrangement joins TRBV5-1 to TRBJ2-7, with TRBD2 as a possible D gene (6 bases). The germline V gene encodes CDR1 SGHRS and CDR2 YFSETQ. The CDR3 runs 14 residues. V lost 0 bases, J lost 2 bases, and 9 bases lay in between. DNA for the CDR3: TGCGCCAGCAGCTTGGGTAGCGGAACCTACGAGCAGTACTTC. Translated: CASSLGSGTYEQYF.

A few counts support this clone. The rearrangement links TRBV28 to TRBJ2-2; 10 bases fit TRBD2. The germline V gene encodes CDR1 MDHEN and CDR2 SYDVKM. V dropped 3 bases and J dropped 6; count of bases not matched to a gene: 10. The CDR3 has 17 amino acids. The CDR3 DNA is TGTGCCAGCAGTTTGTGGGCCTTAGCGGGGGGCCCCGGGGAGCTGTTTTTT. It encodes CASSLWALAGGPGELFF.

The chain joins TRBV28 to TRBJ2-7; no clear D gene. The V gene lost 4 bases and the J gene lost 4 bases, with 11 bases spanning the gap. Germline CDR1 and CDR2: MDHEN and SYDVKM. CDR3 length equals 13 residues. The CDR3 DNA follows: TGTGCCAGCAGTTCCTCGGACGGATACGAGCAGTACTTC. This translates into CASSSSDGYEQYF.

The chain links TRBV6-5 to TRBJ2-3; the D is unclear. Per the germline V gene, CDR1 is MNHEY and CDR2 is SVGAGI. V lost 2 bases, J lost 4 bases, and 4 bases lay in between. This CDR3 region has 12 residues. The CDR3 reads CASSYPPDTQYF. The CDR3 DNA reads as TGTGCCAGCAGTTACCCGCCAGATACGCAGTATTTT.

J is TRBJ1-6 and V is TRBV27, with D perhaps matching TRBD1 (6 bases). Germline CDR1 reads MNHEY; CDR2 reads SMNVEV (reference sequence). There are 17 residues in the CDR3. V lost 8 bases and J 9 bases, leaving 26 bases between the germline ends. The CDR3 sequence is CASAINQGRGLSSPLHF. For the CDR3, the DNA is TGTGCCAGCGCAATTAATCAGGGCAGGGGTTTGAGTTCACCCCTCCACTTT.

V gene TRBV5-1 combines with J gene TRBJ1-4, with 7 bases that match TRBD1. With V trimmed by 0 bases and J by 8 bases, 7 bases remained unmatched. The CDR3 sequence is 15 residues long. The germline gives CDR1 SGHRS, CDR2 YFSETQ. CDR3 DNA sequence: TGCGCCAGCAGCTTGGCCTTAGGGGGCGGCGAAAAACTGTTTTTT. This sequence encodes CASSLALGGGEKLFF.

This chain links TRBV7-3 with TRBJ2-7; the match to TRBD1 covers 9 bases. V shed 5 bases, J shed 4 bases, and the junction held 3 bases outside the gene matches. Germline CDR1 and CDR2: SGHTA and FQGTGA. The CDR3 totals 13 residues. The CDR3, as DNA: TGTGCCAGCAGCGCGGACAGGGGATACGAGCAGTACTTC. This sequence encodes CASSADRGYEQYF.

The chain is built from TRBV2 and TRBJ2-5, with 8 bases that match TRBD1. Germline trimming cut 6 bases from V and 1 base from J; bases unmatched to any gene: 7. This CDR3 comprises 15 residues. Germline V CDR1 and CDR2: SNHLY, FYNNEI. The CDR3 loop reads CASSPFGQGQETQYF. In nucleotides, the CDR3 is TGTGCCAGCAGCCCGTTCGGACAGGGCCAAGAGACCCAGTACTTC.

This chain uses TRBV27 with TRBJ2-3; possibly TRBD2 for D (6 bases). Per the germline V gene, CDR1 is MNHEY and CDR2 is SMNVEV (reference sequence). V dropped 10 bases and J dropped 3 bases, with 14 bases sitting between them. There are 13 residues in the CDR3. CDR3: CATSDYGTDTQYF. In nucleotides, the CDR3 is TGTGCCACCTCGGACTATGGGACAGATACGCAGTATTTT.

This chain links TRBV14 with TRBJ2-3; no firm D call. With 3 bases removed from V and 0 bases from J, the gap between germline ends came to 4 bases. This CDR3 region has 13 residues. Germline-derived CDR1 and CDR2 are SGHDN and FVKESK. This chain's CDR3 is CASSHFSTDTQYF. The CDR3 DNA reads TGTGCCAGCAGCCATTTTAGCACAGATACGCAGTATTTT.

The rearrangement joins TRBV29-1 to TRBJ1-2; D not certain. V gave up 5 bases and J gave up 7 bases, with 8 bases separating them. This CDR3 spans 10 amino acids. Germline V CDR1 and CDR2: SQVTM, ANQGSEA. Here the CDR3 reads CSVLARGYTF. The CDR3 coding sequence is TGCAGCGTTCTGGCGCGTGGCTACACCTTC.

This chain links TRBV7-9 with TRBJ1-2; D is uncertain. Germline loops: CDR1 SEHNR, CDR2 FQNEAQ (reference sequence). The CDR3 is 12 residues long. Trimming shortened V by 6 bases and J by 7 bases, and 12 bases separated the two germline ends. For the CDR3, the DNA is TGTGCCAGCAGTTCCGACATTTCTGGCTACACCTTC. This gives the protein CASSSDISGYTF. The full variable domain, in which reference TRBV7-9 and TRBJ1-2 provide the parts outside the CDR3, is DTGVSQNPRHKITKRGQNVTFRCDPISEHNRLYWYRQTLGQGPEFLTYFQNEAQLEKSRLLSDRFSAERPKGSFSTLEIQRTEQGDSAMYLCASSSDISGYTFGSGTRLTVV.

This chain links TRBV28 with TRBJ2-2; 14 bases agree with TRBD2. The CDR3 sequence is 16 residues long. The germline gives CDR1 MDHEN, CDR2 SYDVKM. The junction had 5 bases not matched to a gene; V was cut back by 5 bases and J by 6 bases. The CDR3 protein is CASSPTSGGAPGELFF. CDR3 in DNA: TGTGCCAGCAGTCCGACTAGCGGGGGGGCCCCCGGGGAGCTGTTTTTT.

The chain carries TRBV28 and TRBJ2-7; D is uncertain. This CDR3 is built from 13 residues. Trimming removed 5 bases at V and 4 bases at J, with 12 bases between. The V gene's germline CDR1 is MDHEN and CDR2 SYDVKM. The CDR3 loop is CASSPPPTYEQYF. The CDR3 DNA follows: TGTGCCAGCAGTCCACCCCCTACTTACGAGCAGTACTTC.

The V gene is TRBV6-1, the J gene TRBJ2-7; 11 bases match TRBD1. Per germline, CDR1 MNHNS and CDR2 SASEGT. This CDR3 comprises 17 residues. V was pared by 0 bases and J by 3 bases, with 7 bases of the junction left unmatched. CDR3 nucleotides: TGTGCCAGCAGTGAAGCGGACCCCGGGACAGGGGGCTACGAGCAGTACTTC. Protein product: CASSEADPGTGGYEQYF.

This chain joins TRBV2 and TRBJ1-2, with 7 nucleotides matching TRBD1. The V gene end was trimmed by 7 bases and the J gene end by 7 bases; junction bases not matched to a gene: 12. This CDR3 comprises 14 residues. CDR1 and CDR2 (germline): SNHLY, FYNNEI. The CDR3 loop is CASIWDSFVSGYTF. The DNA of the CDR3 is TGTGCCAGCATTTGGGACAGCTTTGTAAGTGGCTACACCTTC.

The V and J genes are TRBV7-9 and TRBJ2-5; the D is unclear. CDR1 and CDR2 (germline): SEHNR, FQNEAQ (reference sequence). The CDR3 sequence is 14 residues long. V lost 0 bases and J 5 bases, leaving 10 bases between the germline ends. The CDR3 DNA sequence: TGTGCCAGCAGCTTAGCTCTCAATCCGGAGACCCAGTACTTC. Residues: CASSLALNPETQYF.

The genes are TRBV30 and TRBJ2-1, with D perhaps assigned TRBD1 or TRBD2 (5 bases each). Germline V gives CDR1 GTSNPN, CDR2 SVGIG (reference sequence). Trimming removed 2 bases from V and 7 bases from J, with 18 bases in between. The CDR3 runs 15 residues. CDR3 loop: CAWSTGGGEINEQFF. In DNA form, the CDR3 reads TGTGCCTGGAGTACGGGTGGGGGAGAGATAAATGAGCAGTTCTTC.